A selection of T cell receptor beta chains follows, all from one sample in a study of blood T cell repertoires in COVID-19. Here immunoSEQ multiplex PCR was the method, and the copy in TCRdb shows in-frame clones only, minus some. Seen here are about 190,000 clones, approximately 84% observed once, and the top ten hold under 4%. The specimen sequenced was PBMCs or T cells enriched from blood (not recorded which). These receptors were obtained from a woman younger than 45 who had recovered from COVID-19. Each CDR3 is given with its conserved first and last residue. The D gene is left open where the match is weak. Where a row states a size, it is once, few, many or the class of an expanded clone; other rows omit it.

CASSSGVSANTGELFF	TGCGCCAGCAGCTCCGGGGTGAGCGCGAACACCGGGGAGCTGTTTTTT	-	TRBJ2-2	TRBV5-1	-
CASSLGQRDENEQYF	TGTGCCAGCAGCTTAGGCCAGCGGGATGAAAACGAGCAGTACTTC	-	TRBJ2-7	TRBV7-9	TRBD2
CASQATRGTEAFF	TGTGCCAGCCAGGCGACCCGAGGGACTGAAGCTTTCTTT	-	TRBJ1-1	TRBV28	-
CASSPYGGTEAFF	TGTGCCAGCAGCCCCTACGGGGGAACTGAAGCTTTCTTT	-	TRBJ1-1	TRBV3-1/TRBV3-2	-
CASSPRSGRSTYEQYF	TGTGCCAGCAGCCCTCGCAGCGGGAGGTCCACCTACGAGCAGTACTTC	-	TRBJ2-7	TRBV7-2	TRBD2
CASSPRRDRGGEKLFF	TGTGCCAGCAGCCCCCGTCGGGACAGGGGAGGTGAAAAACTGTTTTTT	-	TRBJ1-4	TRBV4-2	TRBD1
CASSPGVAGGPHGELFF	TGTGCCAGCAGCCCAGGGGTAGCGGGAGGGCCTCACGGGGAGCTGTTTTTT	-	TRBJ2-2	TRBV9	TRBD2
CASTYFGTGAGELFF	TGTGCCAGCACATATTTCGGGACAGGGGCCGGGGAGCTGTTTTTT	-	TRBJ2-2	TRBV6-5	TRBD1
CSVRASGGPGELFF	TGCAGCGTCCGGGCTAGCGGGGGACCCGGGGAGCTGTTTTTT	-	TRBJ2-2	TRBV29-1	TRBD2
CASSQDRGNSHSPLHF	TGTGCCAGCAGCCAAGATCGGGGGAACAGCCATTCACCCCTCCACTTT	-	TRBJ1-6	TRBV3-1/TRBV3-2	-
CASSVSGTGPYGYTF	TGTGCCAGCAGCGTAAGTGGGACAGGGCCCTATGGCTACACCTTC	-	TRBJ1-2	TRBV9	TRBD1
CASSSGLANEQFF	TGTGCCAGCAGCTCGGGACTAGCCAATGAGCAGTTCTTC	-	TRBJ2-1	TRBV11-3	TRBD2
CASSRTGINEQYF	TGTGCCAGCAGTCGGACAGGGATCAACGAGCAGTACTTC	once	TRBJ2-7	TRBV2	TRBD1
CATSRAMVRGNTIYF	TGTGCCACCAGCAGAGCGATGGTCAGGGGAAACACCATATATTTT	-	TRBJ1-3	TRBV15	-
CASTELPAGGTGELFF	TGTGCCAGCACCGAACTGCCGGCGGGAGGCACCGGGGAGCTGTTTTTT	-	TRBJ2-2	TRBV2	TRBD2
CASSLGRSGYLDEQYF	TGCGCCAGCAGCTTGGGACGTTCGGGATACCTCGACGAGCAGTACTTC	few	TRBJ2-7	TRBV5-1	-
CASSYRAGTTYNEQFF	TGTGCCAGCAGTTACCGAGCAGGGACAACCTACAATGAGCAGTTCTTC	few	TRBJ2-1	TRBV6-6	-
CASSLQGAWDQPQHF	TGCGCCAGCAGCTTACAGGGGGCTTGGGATCAGCCCCAGCATTTT	-	TRBJ1-5	TRBV5-1	TRBD1
CASSSPLAGRGNEQFF	TGTGCCAGCAGTTCCCCACTAGCGGGGAGGGGCAATGAGCAGTTCTTC	-	TRBJ2-1	TRBV6-2/TRBV6-3	TRBD2
CASSQEGQYQFF	TGTGCCAGCAGCCAAGAGGGGCAGTACCAGTTCTTC	-	TRBJ2-1	TRBV4-2	-
CASSLSPGVRGDTQYF	TGCGCCAGCAGCCTTTCACCGGGAGTTCGAGGAGATACGCAGTATTTT	-	TRBJ2-3	TRBV5-1	-
CASSQAGTRTYNEQFF	TGTGCCAGCAGCCAAGCCGGGACTAGAACCTACAATGAGCAGTTCTTC	-	TRBJ2-1	TRBV3-1/TRBV3-2	TRBD2
CSVASPGELFF	TGCAGCGTGGCTAGCCCCGGGGAGCTGTTTTTT	-	TRBJ2-2	TRBV29-1	-
CRTTGDYGYTF	TGCAGAACTACAGGAGACTATGGCTACACCTTC	-	TRBJ1-2	TRBV29-1	-
CASSRPGTGNFGQFF	TGTGCCAGCAGCCGTCCCGGGACAGGAAATTTCGGGCAGTTCTTC	-	TRBJ2-1	TRBV6-5	TRBD1
CASTVRGELFF	TGCGCCAGCACGGTGCGCGGGGAGCTGTTTTTT	-	TRBJ2-2	TRBV5-1	-
CASRLASSTDTQYF	TGTGCCAGCAGACTAGCGTCCAGCACAGATACGCAGTATTTT	-	TRBJ2-3	TRBV27	TRBD2
CASGSRGSETEAFF	TGTGCCAGCGGCTCCAGGGGGAGTGAGACTGAAGCTTTCTTT	-	TRBJ1-1	TRBV4-2	TRBD1
CASRPQGQGSNPQAFF	TGTGCCAGCAGACCCCAGGGACAGGGGTCGAATCCCCAAGCTTTCTTT	-	TRBJ1-1	TRBV28	TRBD1
CASSPTSGERGTGELFF	TGTGCCAGCTCACCGACTAGCGGGGAACGTGGGACCGGGGAGCTGTTTTTT	-	TRBJ2-2	TRBV18	TRBD2
CASSRGFTGELFF	TGTGCCAGCAGTCGAGGGTTCACCGGGGAGCTGTTTTTT	-	TRBJ2-2	TRBV28	-
CASSFGQDQPQHF	TGTGCCAGCAGCTTCGGACAGGATCAGCCCCAGCATTTT	-	TRBJ1-5	TRBV9	TRBD1
CSGTTGTGRNTEAFF	TGCAGCGGGACAACTGGGACAGGGAGGAACACTGAAGCTTTCTTT	once	TRBJ1-1	TRBV29-1	TRBD1
CASSLPTGFLQKSDEQFF	TGCGCCAGCAGCTTGCCGACAGGGTTCCTCCAAAAAAGCGATGAGCAGTTCTTC	-	TRBJ2-1	TRBV5-1	TRBD1
CASRTGADGNTIYF	TGTGCCAGCAGGACAGGGGCAGATGGAAACACCATATATTTT	-	TRBJ1-3	TRBV28	TRBD1
CSVAGRSTDTQYF	TGCAGCGTGGCGGGCCGTAGCACAGATACGCAGTATTTT	-	TRBJ2-3	TRBV29-1	-
CASITEFGFYTEAFF	TGTGCCAGCATAACAGAATTCGGTTTCTACACTGAAGCTTTCTTT	-	TRBJ1-1	TRBV28	-
CASSFATGVYSPLHF	TGTGCCAGCAGTTTCGCTACAGGGGTCTATTCACCCCTCCACTTT	-	TRBJ1-6	TRBV28	TRBD1
CASSDRGNTIYF	TGTGCCAGCAGTGACCGGGGAAACACCATATATTTT	-	TRBJ1-3	TRBV2	-
CGIAGGPSDTQYF	TGTGGGATAGCGGGAGGGCCCTCAGATACGCAGTATTTT	-	TRBJ2-3	TRBV28	TRBD2
CASSSLLAGEETQYF	TGTGCTAGCAGCTCCCTTTTAGCGGGAGAGGAGACCCAGTACTTC	-	TRBJ2-5	TRBV7-7	TRBD2
CASSQTPRGAAYNEQFF	TGTGCCAGCAGTCAAACACCGCGGGGGGCCGCCTACAATGAGCAGTTCTTC	few	TRBJ2-1	TRBV27	TRBD2
CASSLAGGIMETQYF	TGTGCCAGCAGCTTAGCGGGGGGGATTATGGAGACCCAGTACTTC	few	TRBJ2-5	TRBV11-2	TRBD2
CASSPHGGTGELFF	TGTGCCAGCAGCCCCCACGGAGGAACCGGGGAGCTGTTTTTT	-	TRBJ2-2	TRBV6-6	-
CASSWTSGRWDGELFF	TGTGCCAGCAGCTGGACTAGCGGGAGGTGGGACGGGGAGCTGTTTTTT	-	TRBJ2-2	TRBV5-5	TRBD2
CASSDSAGHGETQYF	TGTGCCAGCAGTGATTCGGCAGGGCACGGAGAGACCCAGTACTTC	-	TRBJ2-5	TRBV6-4	-